These T cell receptor beta chains were read from a single sample in a study of blood T cell repertoires in COVID-19. TCRdb's table, derived via immunoSEQ multiplex PCR, lists solely in-frame clones and lacks some. The sample has about 120,000 clones; 80% to 85% are singletons. Sample: peripheral blood. The receptor source for this set is a woman aged 70-85 years with acute or convalescent COVID-19. CDR3s include the opening cysteine and the closing phenylalanine or tryptophan. A D gene is named only where the DNA matches it firmly. A clone size is listed for some rows: how often the clone was seen (once, few, many), or a class if it is expanded.

abundance,j_gene,v_gene,d_gene,CDR3nt,CDR3aa
NA,TRBJ1-4,TRBV5-1,NA,TGCGCCAGCAGCTTGGCCGGGGCAGGGGCCCTTAATGAAAAACTGTTTTTT,CASSLAGAGALNEKLFF
few,TRBJ2-1,TRBV4-1,NA,TGCGCCAGCAGCCAACCACGAGACGGGAGCTCCTACAATGAGCAGTTCTTC,CASSQPRDGSSYNEQFF
once,TRBJ2-7,TRBV20-1,NA,TGCAGTGCTAGAGGTCAGGTCGAGCAGTACTTC,CSARGQVEQYF
NA,TRBJ1-5,TRBV15,NA,TGTGCCACCAGCAGAGAGCGGGTTAGCAATCAGCCCCAGCATTTT,CATSRERVSNQPQHF
once,TRBJ1-5,TRBV18,NA,TGTGCCAGCTCACCGGGACATGATCAGCCCCAGCATTTT,CASSPGHDQPQHF
NA,TRBJ2-7,TRBV30,TRBD1,TGTGCCTGGAGTGCAGGGACAGGGGGCCCCTACGAGCAGTACTTC,CAWSAGTGGPYEQYF
few,TRBJ1-5,TRBV27,TRBD1,TGTGCCAGCAGGACGGGACAGGGTCATATTCAGCCCCAGCATTTT,CASRTGQGHIQPQHF
NA,TRBJ1-6,TRBV20-1,TRBD1,TGCAGTGCTAGTACAGGGGACCCGAATTCACCCCTCCACTTT,CSASTGDPNSPLHF
NA,TRBJ2-1,TRBV3-1/TRBV3-2,TRBD2,TGTGCCAGCAGCCCACGGGCGGGGGGTTACAATGAGCAGTTCTTC,CASSPRAGGYNEQFF
few,TRBJ2-7,TRBV12-2,NA,TGTGCAAGTCGCTTAGCGCCCGGGGAAGCGAGGGGGACCTACGAGCAGTACTTC,CASRLAPGEARGTYEQYF
NA,TRBJ2-3,TRBV20-1,NA,TGCAGTGCTCAGACAAAGGATACGCAGTATTTT,CSAQTKDTQYF
NA,TRBJ1-2,TRBV9,NA,TGTGCCAGCAGCGTAGAAGAGCGATTTGGAGGCTACACCTTC,CASSVEERFGGYTF
few,TRBJ2-1,TRBV2,NA,TGTGCCAGCGGGCGGGAAATCTCTTACAATGAGCAGTTCTTC,CASGREISYNEQFF